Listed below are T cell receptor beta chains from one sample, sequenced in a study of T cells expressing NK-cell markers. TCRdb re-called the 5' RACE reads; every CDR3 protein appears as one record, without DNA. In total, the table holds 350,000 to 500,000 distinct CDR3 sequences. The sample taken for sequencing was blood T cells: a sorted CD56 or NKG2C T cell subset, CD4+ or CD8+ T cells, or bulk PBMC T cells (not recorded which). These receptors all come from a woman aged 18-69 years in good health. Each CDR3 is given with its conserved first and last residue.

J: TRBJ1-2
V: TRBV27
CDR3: CASTTVGAGYTF

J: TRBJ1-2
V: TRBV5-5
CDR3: CASSLLGYLYTF

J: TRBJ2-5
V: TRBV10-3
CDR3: CAISERGSETQYF

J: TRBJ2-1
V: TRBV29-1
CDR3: CSALPPPGGNNEQFF

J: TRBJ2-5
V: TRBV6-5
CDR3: CASSYSARVGQETQYF

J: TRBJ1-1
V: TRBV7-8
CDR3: CASLDRLHEAFF

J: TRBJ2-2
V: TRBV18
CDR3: CASSPTGPAGELFF

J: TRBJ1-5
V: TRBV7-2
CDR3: CASSLVQGNQPQHF

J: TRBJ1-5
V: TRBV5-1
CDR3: CASSLEAGVGQPQHF

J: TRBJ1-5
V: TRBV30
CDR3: CAWSVRDRAVQPQHF

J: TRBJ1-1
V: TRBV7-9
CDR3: CASSLSVNTEAFF

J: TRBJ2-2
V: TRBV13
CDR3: CASSLAGINTGELFF

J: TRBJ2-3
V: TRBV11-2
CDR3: CASSFSGGGTDTQYF

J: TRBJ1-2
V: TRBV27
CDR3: CASSPGGFLRYGYTF

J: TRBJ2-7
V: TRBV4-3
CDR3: CASSQNPGTSYEQYF

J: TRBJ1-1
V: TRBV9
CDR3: CASSVAGSGWTEAFF

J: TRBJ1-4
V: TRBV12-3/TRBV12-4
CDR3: CASSGYRGKLFF

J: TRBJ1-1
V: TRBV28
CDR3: CASSFSDRWTEAFF

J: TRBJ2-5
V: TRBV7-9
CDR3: CASSLEGQIQETQYF

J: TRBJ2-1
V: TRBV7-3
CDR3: CASSLTGGRGYNEQFF

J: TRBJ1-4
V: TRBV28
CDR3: CASSFGRNEKLFF

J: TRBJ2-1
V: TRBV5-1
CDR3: CASSVTSATDNEQFF

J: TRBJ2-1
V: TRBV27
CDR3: CASTPRRPSSYNEQFF

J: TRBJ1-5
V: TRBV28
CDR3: CASTRDSMGNQPQHF

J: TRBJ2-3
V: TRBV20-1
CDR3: CSARDDGTAASTDTQYF

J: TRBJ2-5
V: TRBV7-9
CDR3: CASKLGGGGLGETQYF

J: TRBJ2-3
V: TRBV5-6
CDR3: CASSFPRGGTDTQYF

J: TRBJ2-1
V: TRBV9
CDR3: CASSGTSGSHNEQFF

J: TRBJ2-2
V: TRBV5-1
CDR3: CASSQGQGYPGELFF

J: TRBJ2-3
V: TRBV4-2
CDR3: CASSQDVLAEITDTQYF

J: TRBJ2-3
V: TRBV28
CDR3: CASSLLGEAQYF

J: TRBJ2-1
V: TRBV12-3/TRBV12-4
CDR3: CASSFSAAPSSYNEQFF

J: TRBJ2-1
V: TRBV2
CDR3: CASSTGTGISNEQFF

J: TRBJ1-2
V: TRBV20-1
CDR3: CSARIIMGQVNYGYTF

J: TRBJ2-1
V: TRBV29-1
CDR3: CSAPDISYNEQFF

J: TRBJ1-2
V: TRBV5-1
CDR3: CASSLGQGADGYTF

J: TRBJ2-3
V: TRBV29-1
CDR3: CSVGAANTDTQYF

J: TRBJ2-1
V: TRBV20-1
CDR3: CSAISQREGPNEQFF

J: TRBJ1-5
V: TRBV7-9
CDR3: CASSPALGDNQPQHF

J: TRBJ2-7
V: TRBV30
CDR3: CAWSSGFQQYF